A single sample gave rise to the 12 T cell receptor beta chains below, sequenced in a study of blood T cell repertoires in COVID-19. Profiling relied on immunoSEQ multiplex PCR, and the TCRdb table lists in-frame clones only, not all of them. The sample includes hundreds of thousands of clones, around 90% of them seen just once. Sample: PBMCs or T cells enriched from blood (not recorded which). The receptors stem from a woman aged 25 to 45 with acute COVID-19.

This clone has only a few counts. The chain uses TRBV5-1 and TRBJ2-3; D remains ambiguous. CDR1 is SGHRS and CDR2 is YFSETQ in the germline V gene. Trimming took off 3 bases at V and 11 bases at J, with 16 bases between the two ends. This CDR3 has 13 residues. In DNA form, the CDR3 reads TGCGCCAGCAGCTCCAGTCCGTCCGAAAGGCAGTATTTT. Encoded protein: CASSSSPSERQYF.

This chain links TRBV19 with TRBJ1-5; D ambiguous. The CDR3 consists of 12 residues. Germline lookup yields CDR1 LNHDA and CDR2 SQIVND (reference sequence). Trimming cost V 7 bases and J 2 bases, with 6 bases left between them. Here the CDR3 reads CASNGGNQPQHF. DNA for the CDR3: TGTGCCAGTAACGGAGGCAATCAGCCCCAGCATTTT. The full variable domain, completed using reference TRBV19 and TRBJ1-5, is DGGITQSPKYLFRKEGQNVTLSCEQNLNHDAMYWYRQDPGQGLRLIYYSQIVNDFQKGDIAEGYSVSREKKESFPLTVTSAQKNPTAFYLCASNGGNQPQHFGDGTRLSIL.

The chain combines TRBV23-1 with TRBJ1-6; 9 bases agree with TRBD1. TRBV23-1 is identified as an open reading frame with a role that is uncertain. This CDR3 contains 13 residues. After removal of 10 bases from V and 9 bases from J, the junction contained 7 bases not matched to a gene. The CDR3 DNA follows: TGCGCCACCGGGACAGGGCTCGGTTCACCCCTCCACTTT. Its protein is CATGTGLGSPLHF.

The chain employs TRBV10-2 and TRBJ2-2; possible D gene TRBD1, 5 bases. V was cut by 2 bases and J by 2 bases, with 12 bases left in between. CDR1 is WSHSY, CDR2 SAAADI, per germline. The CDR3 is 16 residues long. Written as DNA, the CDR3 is TGCGCCAGCAGTGAGATTGGTCAGGGAAACACCGGGGAGCTGTTTTTT. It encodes CASSEIGQGNTGELFF.

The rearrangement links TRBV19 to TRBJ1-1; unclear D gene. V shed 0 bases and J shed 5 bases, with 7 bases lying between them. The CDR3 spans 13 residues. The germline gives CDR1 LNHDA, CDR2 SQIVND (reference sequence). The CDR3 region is CASSIEENTEAFF. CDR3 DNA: TGTGCCAGTAGTATAGAGGAGAATACTGAAGCTTTCTTT.

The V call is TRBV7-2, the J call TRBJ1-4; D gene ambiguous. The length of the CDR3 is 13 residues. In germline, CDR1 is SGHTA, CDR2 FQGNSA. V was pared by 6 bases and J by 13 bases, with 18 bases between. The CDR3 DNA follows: TGTGCCAGCAGTCCTATGCCCGACCTAGGACTGTTTTTT. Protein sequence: CASSPMPDLGLFF.

CDR3 nucleotides: TGTGCCAGCAGCTTAGATGCCGCGTATGGCTACACCTTC. As protein: CASSLDAAYGYTF. The chain combines TRBV11-2 with TRBJ1-2, with no clear D. Trimming removed 0 bases at V and 5 bases at J, with 7 bases between. The germline V gene encodes CDR1 SGHAT and CDR2 FQNNGV. This CDR3 spans 13 amino acids.

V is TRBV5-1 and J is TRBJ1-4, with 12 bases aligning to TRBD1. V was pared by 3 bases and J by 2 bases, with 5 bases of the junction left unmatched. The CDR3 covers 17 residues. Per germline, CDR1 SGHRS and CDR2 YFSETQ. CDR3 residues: CASSSGQGAPTNEKLFF. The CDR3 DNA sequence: TGCGCCAGCAGCTCGGGACAGGGGGCGCCCACTAATGAAAAACTGTTTTTT.

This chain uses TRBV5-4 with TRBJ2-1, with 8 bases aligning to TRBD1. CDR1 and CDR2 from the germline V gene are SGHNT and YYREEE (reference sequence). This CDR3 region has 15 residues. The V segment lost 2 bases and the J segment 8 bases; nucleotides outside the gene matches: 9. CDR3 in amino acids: CASSFRTGTGDEQFF. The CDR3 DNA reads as TGTGCCAGCAGCTTCAGGACAGGGACAGGCGATGAGCAGTTCTTC.

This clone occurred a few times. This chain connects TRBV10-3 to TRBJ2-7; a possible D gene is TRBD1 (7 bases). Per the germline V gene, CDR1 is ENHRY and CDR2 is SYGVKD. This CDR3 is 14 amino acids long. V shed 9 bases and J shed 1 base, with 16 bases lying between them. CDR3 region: CAMRGDSASYEQYF. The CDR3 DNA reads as TGTGCCATGAGGGGGGACAGTGCTTCCTACGAGCAGTACTTC.

CDR3 protein: CASSYSGTTVYEQYF. As DNA, the CDR3 is TGTGCCAGCAGTTACTCCGGGACTACGGTGTACGAGCAGTACTTC. V and J are TRBV6-6 and TRBJ2-7, with 7 bases lining up with TRBD2. Germline assignment: CDR1 MNHNY and CDR2 SVGAGI (reference sequence). With 0 bases clipped from V and 4 bases from J, the junction kept 6 bases outside the gene matches. CDR3 length: 15 amino acids.

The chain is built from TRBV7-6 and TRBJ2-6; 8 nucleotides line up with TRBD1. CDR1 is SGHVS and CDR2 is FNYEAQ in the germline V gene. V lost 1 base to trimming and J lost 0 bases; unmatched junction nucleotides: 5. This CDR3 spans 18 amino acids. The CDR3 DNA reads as TGTGCCAGCAGCTTAGAGACAGGGGAAATCTCTGGGGCCAACGTCCTGACTTTC. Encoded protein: CASSLETGEISGANVLTF.